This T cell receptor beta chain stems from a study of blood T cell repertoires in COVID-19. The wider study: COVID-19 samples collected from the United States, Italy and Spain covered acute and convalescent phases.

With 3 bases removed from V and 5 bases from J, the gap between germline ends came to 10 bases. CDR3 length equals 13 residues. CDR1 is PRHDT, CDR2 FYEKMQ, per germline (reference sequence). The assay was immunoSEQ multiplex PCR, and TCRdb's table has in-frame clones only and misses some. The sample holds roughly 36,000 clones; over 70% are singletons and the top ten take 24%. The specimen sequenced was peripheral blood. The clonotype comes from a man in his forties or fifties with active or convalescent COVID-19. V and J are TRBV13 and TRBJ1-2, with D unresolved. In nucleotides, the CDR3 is TGTGCCAGCAGCTTTGACAATAGTTATGGCTACACCTTC. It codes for CASSFDNSYGYTF.